Listed below are T cell receptor beta chains from one sample, sequenced in a study of OX40 agonist ivuxolimab in advanced cancers. This table comes from immunoSEQ multiplex PCR, and its TCRdb copy is limited to in-frame clones, with some not included. The table lists about 53,000 clones, around 79% of them singletons. Sequencing used CD4+ or CD8+ T cells sorted from blood, obtained in a trial of the OX40 agonist ivuxolimab. Receptor source: an adult with an advanced solid tumor such as melanoma, head and neck, liver or kidney cancer. Each CDR3 is given without its conserved first and last residue.

CDR3: SVEGAGDYGYT; V: TRBV29-1; J: TRBJ1-2
CDR3: ASRVDVTSGNTIY; V: TRBV5-8; J: TRBJ1-3
CDR3: ASSYFASGNTIY; V: TRBV6-5; J: TRBJ1-3
CDR3: ASRQGAITGELF; V: TRBV6-4; J: TRBJ2-2
CDR3: ASGPTGQANEKLF; V: TRBV2; J: TRBJ1-4
CDR3: ASSIGWPYEQY; V: TRBV6-1; J: TRBJ2-7
CDR3: AWSVIGTETGELF; V: TRBV30; J: TRBJ2-2
CDR3: ASSFAIAETSTDTQY; V: TRBV11-3; J: TRBJ2-3
CDR3: ASSSDRSSGNTIY; V: TRBV7-9; J: TRBJ1-3
CDR3: ASTGNRGQNQPQH; V: TRBV28; J: TRBJ1-5
CDR3: GCGSSGNTIY; V: TRBV6-6; J: TRBJ1-3
CDR3: ASSGQALPLNTEAF; V: TRBV7-9; J: TRBJ1-1
CDR3: ASSFRGSGYT; V: TRBV5-6; J: TRBJ1-2
CDR3: ASSPYVAGAYNEQF; V: TRBV18; J: TRBJ2-1
CDR3: ASSQAQGATVHEQY; V: TRBV4-2; J: TRBJ2-7
CDR3: ASSARSRVQY; V: TRBV21-1; J: TRBJ2-7
CDR3: ASSPEDSYGYT; V: TRBV18; J: TRBJ1-2
CDR3: ASSLGTGRGYGYT; V: TRBV5-5; J: TRBJ1-2
CDR3: AISDPSGRAGYEQY; V: TRBV10-3; J: TRBJ2-7
CDR3: ASSLYGGSQETQY; V: TRBV7-2; J: TRBJ2-5
CDR3: AISGSDSGGLRYSTDTQY; V: TRBV10-3; J: TRBJ2-3
CDR3: ASRASGTDNTEAF; V: TRBV19; J: TRBJ1-1
CDR3: ASSERSRNEKLF; V: TRBV6-1; J: TRBJ1-4
CDR3: ASWGGLRNTEAF; V: TRBV18; J: TRBJ1-1
CDR3: ASSLEPGTGSFEQY; V: TRBV5-1; J: TRBJ2-7
CDR3: ASSVVGDLNTEAF; V: TRBV9; J: TRBJ1-1
CDR3: ASSLTQRETQY; V: TRBV4-1; J: TRBJ2-5
CDR3: ASRLNFNSPLH; V: TRBV7-2; J: TRBJ1-6
CDR3: ASSPYKQVWSGELF; V: TRBV18; J: TRBJ2-2
CDR3: AWSVGRLTIQETQY; V: TRBV30; J: TRBJ2-5
CDR3: ASSPGGGNYGYT; V: TRBV7-6; J: TRBJ1-2
CDR3: ASSRTETRQGDTQY; V: TRBV6-6; J: TRBJ2-3
CDR3: ASSSLKTGTKGYEQY; V: TRBV5-4; J: TRBJ2-7